This is a list of T cell receptor beta chains from one sample in a study of CD4+ T cells in melanoma. The repertoire was sequenced with immunoSEQ multiplex PCR; TCRdb's copy has only in-frame clones and lacks some. The top ten hold 22% of the sample, which has 5,300 or so clones, about 61% seen once. Sequencing used cells from a culture (not recorded whether cultured in vitro). The source is a human donor with melanoma. CDR3s include the opening cysteine and the closing phenylalanine or tryptophan. A D gene is named only where the DNA matches it firmly. Size is omitted from some rows. Given values are once, few, many or a class for expanded clones.

clone_size: large
v_call: TRBV2
j_call: TRBJ2-1
cdr3_length: 16
d_call: TRBD2
cdr3_nt: TGTGCCAGCAGTGAAGCTAGCGGGGGCTATTACAATGAGCAGTTCTTC
cdr3_aa: CASSEASGGYYNEQFF

clone_size: medium-sized
v_call: TRBV19
j_call: TRBJ2-3
cdr3_length: 15
d_call: TRBD1
cdr3_nt: TGTGCCAGTAGTACCTCGGGACAGCCTACAGATACGCAGTATTTT
cdr3_aa: CASSTSGQPTDTQYF

clone_size: .
v_call: TRBV3-1/TRBV3-2
j_call: TRBJ2-7
cdr3_length: 16
d_call: TRBD1
cdr3_nt: TGTGCCAGCAGCCAAGCCGGACAGGGTGCATCCTACGAGCAGTACTTC
cdr3_aa: CASSQAGQGASYEQYF

clone_size: .
v_call: TRBV14
j_call: TRBJ2-3
cdr3_length: 14
d_call: .
cdr3_nt: TGTGCCAGCAGCCAAGTTGGGACGACAGATACGCAGTATTTT
cdr3_aa: CASSQVGTTDTQYF

clone_size: .
v_call: TRBV11-3
j_call: TRBJ2-6
cdr3_length: 15
d_call: .
cdr3_nt: TGTGCCAGCAGCTCAAGGGGTTCCGGGGCCAACGTCCTGACTTTC
cdr3_aa: CASSSRGSGANVLTF

clone_size: .
v_call: TRBV27
j_call: TRBJ1-1
cdr3_length: 14
d_call: .
cdr3_nt: TGTGCCAGCAGTTTATCTAGCGAGGCTCGGGTAGCTTTCTTT
cdr3_aa: CASSLSSEARVAFF

clone_size: .
v_call: TRBV19
j_call: TRBJ1-1
cdr3_length: 16
d_call: .
cdr3_nt: TGTGCCAGTAGAGGGGGGTATGGCTCTATGAACACTGAAGCTTTCTTT
cdr3_aa: CASRGGYGSMNTEAFF

clone_size: .
v_call: TRBV6-6
j_call: TRBJ2-7
cdr3_length: 12
d_call: .
cdr3_nt: TGTGCCAGCAGTTCCGGGCCCTACGAGCAGTACTTC
cdr3_aa: CASSSGPYEQYF

clone_size: .
v_call: TRBV3-1/TRBV3-2
j_call: TRBJ2-7
cdr3_length: 12
d_call: TRBD1
cdr3_nt: TGTGCCAGTGGGGACAGTAACTACGAGCAGTACTTC
cdr3_aa: CASGDSNYEQYF

clone_size: .
v_call: TRBV12-3/TRBV12-4
j_call: TRBJ2-1
cdr3_length: 11
d_call: .
cdr3_nt: TGTGCCAGCAGTGTTTACAATGAGCAGTTCTTC
cdr3_aa: CASSVYNEQFF

clone_size: .
v_call: TRBV5-6
j_call: TRBJ2-5
cdr3_length: 15
d_call: .
cdr3_nt: TGTGCCAGCAGCTTGGCGGGGGCGGCGGGGGAGACCCAGTACTTC
cdr3_aa: CASSLAGAAGETQYF

clone_size: .
v_call: TRBV27
j_call: TRBJ1-1
cdr3_length: 15
d_call: .
cdr3_nt: TGTGCCAGCAGTCCAAGCCCAGGGCTGGGCACTGAAGCTTTCTTT
cdr3_aa: CASSPSPGLGTEAFF

clone_size: .
v_call: TRBV7-9
j_call: TRBJ1-2
cdr3_length: 13
d_call: .
cdr3_nt: TGTGCCAGCAGCCCGGACGGATACTTGGGCTACACCTTC
cdr3_aa: CASSPDGYLGYTF

clone_size: .
v_call: TRBV7-2
j_call: TRBJ1-6
cdr3_length: 15
d_call: .
cdr3_nt: TGTGCCAGCAGCTCCGTACAGGTTTCTAATTCACCCCTCCACTTT
cdr3_aa: CASSSVQVSNSPLHF

clone_size: .
v_call: TRBV2
j_call: TRBJ2-3
cdr3_length: 11
d_call: .
cdr3_nt: TGTGCCAGCACACCGGCAGATACGCAGTATTTT
cdr3_aa: CASTPADTQYF

clone_size: .
v_call: TRBV27
j_call: TRBJ2-5
cdr3_length: 15
d_call: TRBD1
cdr3_nt: TGTGCCAGCAGTTTGGACAGGGGAGTCCAAGAGACCCAGTACTTC
cdr3_aa: CASSLDRGVQETQYF

clone_size: .
v_call: TRBV23-1
j_call: TRBJ2-7
cdr3_length: 20
d_call: .
cdr3_nt: TGCGCCAGCAGTCATGAAAGCCGTATCCCAGGACAGAGAAAAAATTACGAGCAGTACTTC
cdr3_aa: CASSHESRIPGQRKNYEQYF

clone_size: .
v_call: TRBV6-1
j_call: TRBJ2-2
cdr3_length: 12
d_call: .
cdr3_nt: TGTGCCAGCAGTGATGGCCCCGGGGAGCTGTTTTTT
cdr3_aa: CASSDGPGELFF

clone_size: few
v_call: TRBV27
j_call: TRBJ1-2
cdr3_length: 12
d_call: TRBD1
cdr3_nt: TGTGCCAGCAGGGGACAGGGGTATGGCTACACCTTC
cdr3_aa: CASRGQGYGYTF

clone_size: .
v_call: TRBV12-3/TRBV12-4
j_call: TRBJ2-7
cdr3_length: 11
d_call: .
cdr3_nt: TGTGCCAGCTCCCGTACCGGGTCCCAGTACTTC
cdr3_aa: CASSRTGSQYF

clone_size: .
v_call: TRBV5-1
j_call: TRBJ2-7
cdr3_length: 15
d_call: .
cdr3_nt: TGCGCCAGCAGCTTGGTGCGGGCAGGGGCGGGTGAGCAGTACTTC
cdr3_aa: CASSLVRAGAGEQYF

clone_size: .
v_call: TRBV11-1
j_call: TRBJ1-3
cdr3_length: 16
d_call: TRBD1
cdr3_nt: TGTGCCAGCAGCACGACAGGGCGTGGGAGAGGAAACACCATATATTTT
cdr3_aa: CASSTTGRGRGNTIYF

clone_size: .
v_call: TRBV7-2
j_call: TRBJ2-5
cdr3_length: 12
d_call: .
cdr3_nt: TGTGCCAGCAGCCGCGAGCTAGAGACCCAGTACTTC
cdr3_aa: CASSRELETQYF

clone_size: .
v_call: TRBV3-1/TRBV3-2
j_call: TRBJ1-1
cdr3_length: 13
d_call: .
cdr3_nt: TGTGCCAGCAGCCAAGCCCGCCAGGGCGAGGCTTTCTTT
cdr3_aa: CASSQARQGEAFF